One sample yielded the 20 T cell receptor beta chains listed below, sequenced in a study of beta chain features in type 1 diabetes. The isolated RNA, all of it, was reverse transcribed, so expressed TCRB transcripts were what got sequenced. This table comes from immunoSEQ multiplex PCR, and its TCRdb copy is limited to in-frame clones, with some not included. The table has about 320,000 clones, 11% to 15% seen once; the top ten hold roughly 6.7%. The sample was central memory CD4+ T cells from blood. The receptors originated from a man younger than 40 in good health.

The chain combines TRBV2 with TRBJ2-1, with D unresolved. CDR3 length: 11 residues. V shed 4 bases and J shed 9 bases, with 7 bases lying between them. In germline, CDR1 is SNHLY, CDR2 FYNNEI. The CDR3: CASSVASEQFF. For the CDR3, the DNA is TGTGCCAGCAGTGTCGCGAGTGAGCAGTTCTTC.

This clone has only a few counts. The chain has TRBV6-1 and TRBJ2-2; D not resolved. Trimming cost V 6 bases and J 3 bases, with 11 bases left between them. The CDR3 has 14 residues. Germline V gene lookup returns CDR1 MNHNS and CDR2 SASEGT. The CDR3 DNA is TGTGCCAGCAGGGCAGAAAGATACACCGGGGAGCTGTTTTTT. Its protein is CASRAERYTGELFF.

This clone was observed a handful of times. V is TRBV29-1 and J is TRBJ1-1, with D possibly being TRBD1 (5 bases). The germline CDR1 and CDR2 sequences are SQVTM and ANQGSEA. This CDR3 region has 12 residues. V was clipped by 6 bases and J by 4 bases, with 12 bases between them. The CDR3 reads CSVVQGGTEAFF. The DNA for the CDR3 is TGCAGCGTGGTGCAGGGCGGCACTGAAGCTTTCTTT. The whole variable domain, filled in from reference TRBV29-1 and TRBJ1-1, reads SAVISQKPSRDICQRGTSLTIQCQVDSQVTMMFWYRQQPGQSLTLIATANQGSEATYESGFVIDKFPISRPNLTFSTLTVSNMSPEDSSIYLCSVVQGGTEAFFGQGTRLTVV.

The table lists this clone with a few counts. The same CDR3 also results from other DNA sequences found in this sample. This chain connects TRBV6-5 to TRBJ2-7; tentatively, D is TRBD2 (5 bases). V lost 9 bases to trimming and J lost 12 bases, with 27 bases between them. From germline, CDR1 is MNHEY and CDR2 SVGAGI. The CDR3 contains 14 residues. CDR3 sequence (DNA): TGTGCCAGTAGTCAAACCGTTGCGGGCCACAGCACGTACTTC. It translates to CASSQTVAGHSTYF.

A few counts support this clone. This rearrangement joins TRBV9 to TRBJ1-3; D uncertain. The V gene's germline CDR1 is SGDLS and CDR2 YYNGEE. The V and J ends lost 3 bases and 0 bases respectively, with 10 bases between them. The CDR3 totals 15 residues. CDR3 sequence (DNA): TGTGCCAGCAGCGACATACAGAGCTCTGGAAACACCATATATTTT. Protein: CASSDIQSSGNTIYF.

There are a few counts of this clone. The chain couples TRBV11-2 to TRBJ2-3; D is ambiguous. Germline-derived CDR1 and CDR2 are SGHAT and FQNNGV. V lost 0 bases, J lost 4 bases, and 8 bases lay in between. The CDR3 loop spans 14 amino acids. This chain's CDR3 is CASSLDRAADTQYF. DNA for the CDR3: TGTGCCAGCAGCTTAGATCGTGCGGCAGATACGCAGTATTTT.

The V and J genes are TRBV19 and TRBJ2-3; unclear D gene. The CDR3 totals 13 residues. CDR1 and CDR2 (germline): LNHDA, SQIVND (reference sequence). Deletions cut 5 bases from V and 5 bases from J, with 11 bases between. The CDR3 nucleotides are TGTGCCAGTAGTTTTCGGACGGGAGATACGCAGTATTTT. Amino acid sequence: CASSFRTGDTQYF.

This chain joins TRBV4-3 and TRBJ1-1; D gene uncertain. This CDR3 is built from 16 residues. Germline V gives CDR1 LGHNA, CDR2 YSLEER. V was cut by 1 base and J by 0 bases, with 12 bases left in between. The CDR3 region has the DNA TGCGCCAGCAGCCAAGGTTATGCCTCCATGAACACTGAAGCTTTCTTT. Its protein is CASSQGYASMNTEAFF.

This clone was observed a handful of times. This chain uses TRBV4-3 with TRBJ2-3; 8 bases match TRBD2. The germline CDR1 and CDR2 sequences are LGHNA and YSLEER. Unmatched junction bases numbered 13, after V lost 0 bases and J lost 5 bases. The CDR3 is made up of 18 amino acids. Here the CDR3 reads CASSQEMVIAGLVDTQYF. In DNA form, the CDR3 reads TGCGCCAGCAGCCAAGAAATGGTAATAGCGGGGCTCGTAGATACGCAGTATTTT.

This chain joins TRBV18 and TRBJ1-1, with D unresolved. This CDR3 spans 15 amino acids. Looked up from germline, CDR1 is KGHSH and CDR2 is LQKENI. Trimming cost V 3 bases and J 1 base, with 12 bases left between them. The CDR3 DNA reads as TGTGCCAGCTCACCTACTAAACAAGGGAACACTGAAGCTTTCTTT. Translated: CASSPTKQGNTEAFF.

This clone was found many times. Other DNA sequences within the sample encode an identical CDR3. The genes are TRBV19 and TRBJ2-3; D possibly corresponds to TRBD1 (5 bases). The germline V gene has CDR1 LNHDA and CDR2 SQIVND (reference sequence). This CDR3 is built from 12 residues. V was cut by 9 bases and J by 0 bases, with 7 bases left in between. In nucleotides, the CDR3 is TGTGCCAGCAGACAGAGCACAGATACGCAGTATTTT. It specifies CASRQSTDTQYF.

This clone has only a few counts. The rearrangement links TRBV4-2 to TRBJ2-3; 7 nucleotides match TRBD2. This CDR3 is built from 16 residues. The germline V gene encodes CDR1 LGHNA and CDR2 YNFKEQ. V trimming: 0 bases; J trimming: 4 bases; junction bases outside the gene matches: 7. CDR3 in amino acids: CASSQDQRDNSDTQYF. In DNA, the CDR3 is TGTGCCAGCAGCCAAGATCAGCGGGATAACTCAGATACGCAGTATTTT.

This clone was picked up a small number of times. This CDR3 is CASSSAGQGGETQYF. CDR3 nucleotides: TGTGCCAGCAGCTCGGCGGGACAGGGTGGCGAGACCCAGTACTTC. The chain employs TRBV28 and TRBJ2-5, with 9 nucleotides matching TRBD1. After removal of 6 bases from V and 5 bases from J, the junction contained 10 bases not matched to a gene. This CDR3 has 15 amino acids. Germline loops: CDR1 MDHEN, CDR2 SYDVKM.

Only a few counts were recorded for this clone. The chain joins TRBV7-2 to TRBJ2-4, with D unclear. V shed 1 base and J shed 0 bases, with 19 bases lying between them. CDR1 is SGHTA and CDR2 is FQGNSA in the germline V gene. The CDR3 runs to 19 residues. The CDR3 loop is CASSLVGSPLPGAKNIQYF. The CDR3 nucleotides read TGTGCCAGCAGCTTAGTCGGCTCACCCCTCCCGGGAGCCAAAAACATTCAGTACTTC.

The CDR3 spells CASRQEPNSPLHF. The CDR3 DNA reads TGTGCCAGCAGACAGGAACCTAATTCACCCCTCCACTTT. The rearrangement uses TRBV2 and TRBJ1-6, with D perhaps matching TRBD1 (5 bases). V was shortened by 6 bases and J by 6 bases, with 9 bases between the two germline ends. This CDR3 is built from 13 residues. Germline CDR1 is SNHLY and CDR2 is FYNNEI.

Turning to this clone: The sample has other DNA sequences that encode this CDR3 too. The gene calls are TRBV11-3 and TRBJ2-5; D is unresolved. With 0 bases removed from V and 1 base from J, the gap between germline ends came to 3 bases. The CDR3 extends over 13 amino acids. Germline CDR1 SGHNT, CDR2 YENEEA. The CDR3 loop reads CASSLDRQETQYF. The CDR3 bases are TGTGCCAGCAGCTTAGATCGCCAAGAGACCCAGTACTTC.

This clone was seen more than once but under ten times. The chain uses TRBV5-6 and TRBJ1-4; a weak D match, TRBD1 (5 bases). Germline V gives CDR1 SGHDT, CDR2 YYEEEE. This CDR3 has 18 amino acids. V dropped 4 bases and J dropped 0 bases, with 19 bases sitting between them. CDR3 region: CASSQGLGLAATNEKLFF. CDR3 DNA: TGTGCCAGCAGCCAAGGACTGGGGCTGGCTGCAACTAATGAAAAACTGTTTTTT.

The chain joins TRBV5-4 to TRBJ2-3, with TRBD2 matching over 9 bases. CDR1 is SGHNT, CDR2 YYREEE, per germline (reference sequence). The CDR3 is made up of 17 amino acids. J gave up 3 bases and V 3 bases, and 11 bases lay outside the gene matches. CDR3 protein: CASSSARGLAGTDTQYF. The CDR3 nucleotides are TGTGCCAGCAGCTCCGCAAGGGGGCTAGCGGGGACAGATACGCAGTATTTT.

This clone was counted a few times. The chain uses TRBV4-3 and TRBJ2-1; D is unclear. Germline V gene lookup returns CDR1 LGHNA and CDR2 YSLEER. Trimming removed 5 bases from V and 2 bases from J, with 13 bases in between. This CDR3 has 15 residues. The CDR3 DNA sequence: TGCGCCAGCAGCTTGAACCGGGCGGCCTACAATGAGCAGTTCTTC. As protein: CASSLNRAAYNEQFF.

This clone showed up just a few times. The chain combines TRBV2 with TRBJ1-1; a weak D match, TRBD1 (5 bases). Germline CDR1 reads SNHLY; CDR2 reads FYNNEI. The CDR3 length is 14 residues. Trimming pared 2 bases from V and 5 bases from J, leaving 12 bases between. DNA of the CDR3: TGTGCCAGCAGTGAACAGGGAGGGGATACTGAAGCTTTCTTT. Translated: CASSEQGGDTEAFF.